The sequence of this T cell receptor beta chain was determined in a study of T cells in Graves' hyperthyroidism and ophthalmopathy (dated by TCRdb to the late 2010s). Notes on the research overall: Peripheral blood was collected at initial diagnosis, before any treatment. TCR V-J signatures able to tell the groups apart were searched for in a discovery cohort of 90 to 100 patients, of whom more than 40 had Graves' ophthalmopathy and roughly 58 had stable Graves' hyperthyroidism. An independent validation cohort of around 19 hyperthyroidism patients and about 15 patients who later progressed to ophthalmopathy tested prospective prediction of ophthalmopathy. The approximately 100 discovery patients were randomly divided into training and test sets at a 7:3 ratio. The study also compared thyroid tissue and blood T-cell repertoires from five or six Graves' hyperthyroidism patients. Once sampling was done, hyperthyroidism patients were given methimazole at a starting dose of 30 mg daily, whereas ophthalmopathy patients were given high-dose intravenous methylprednisolone. The paper reports TCR Vbeta CDR3 sequencing of approximately 140 peripheral blood samples: approximately 41 ophthalmopathy, about 75 hyperthyroidism and around 17 progressor patients.

The junction shows trimming of 2 bases on V and 5 bases on J, and the gene matches do not reach 7 bases of it. The CDR3 contains 15 residues, cysteine and phenylalanine counted. CDR3 DNA is the only sequence kept; it has 45 bases, read in frame from the first base. CDR1 and CDR2, looked up from the germline V gene, are MNHEY and SVGEGT. Hyperthyroidism patients were newly diagnosed, had a disease duration of under 2 months, and were aged 18 to 65 years. Any patient with an uncontrolled infection, another autoimmune disease, pregnancy or lactation was excluded. Diagnoses were established on the basis of clinical symptoms, serum thyroxine and TRAb, thyroid ultrasound, and orbital computed tomography. Blood from progressor patients was drawn when they were first diagnosed with hyperthyroidism, before any ophthalmopathy symptoms appeared. Ficoll-Paque density gradient centrifugation was used to isolate PBMCs from about 10 ml of fresh peripheral blood. Progressor patients were initially diagnosed with Graves' hyperthyroidism and developed ophthalmopathy during follow-up. Total RNA was extracted using Trizol reagent, and RNA quality was assessed on an Agilent 2100 Bioanalyzer.

The TCR beta CDR3 regions were amplified from RNA transcripts. A first-round RT-PCR of the TCR CDR3 used the HTBI primer set with the Qiagen OneStep RT-PCR kit. The libraries were constructed in a second round of multiplex PCR and then size-selected and purified. Paired-end sequencing of the libraries was performed with 100 bp reads on an Illumina HiSeq2000. The paper's processing steps were these. SOAPnuke was used to process the raw data, throwing out any read that contained adapters or uncalled bases, had a mean Phred below 15, or lacked an exact constant-primer or identifier match. COPE v1.2.5 was used to merge high-quality paired reads, and clonotypes were defined as unique nucleotide sequences. MiTCR v1.1 was used to align the clonotypes against IMGT TRBV, TRBD and TRBJ reference segments. The analysis included only V-J combinations with a frequency above 0.0001, which together covered 99% to 99.2% of the repertoires. A TCS score was defined as the ratio of F50 (clonal expansion) to E x V (chaos), with BLOSUM62-based TCRdist applied between CDR3 peptides within each V-J. Welch's t-statistics and random forest reduced roughly 530 V-J features to 13, which were used in a naive Bayes classifier (R e1071). TCRdb cleaned the public reads at Q25 with fastp, built clones with MiXCR and kept in-frame beta chains. CDR3 protein sequences are deduplicated, and each keeps its most common genes and DNA. What appears here as the V and J calls and clone size reflects TCRdb's work, not the paper's. Across this sample there are under 450,000 distinct CDR3 sequences, with around an eighth seen only once. The top ten clonotypes cover 20% to 25% of the sample.

Paper-wide results and their limitations: Most expanded thyroid clonotypes (frequency above 0.001) were also detected in blood, a finding suggesting that blood repertoires may reflect thyroid immune responses. In validation, progression to ophthalmopathy was predicted by the model with around 70% sensitivity and 72% to 80% specificity, a median of 6.5 months before onset. No statistical method was used to set the sample size in advance, and investigators knew the group allocation. Ophthalmopathy was separated from stable hyperthyroidism by a 13 V-J signature model, with approximately 85% sensitivity and 81% to 82% specificity obtained in cross-validation and 80%/75% obtained in testing.

This clonotype has at least ten counts. The antigen it binds to is not known. Per-nucleotide qualities are absent, and no much larger clonotype sits a single base away. This receptor was obtained from a man aged 25-45 years with Graves' hyperthyroidism that later progressed to Graves' ophthalmopathy. The sequence links TRBV6-2 or TRBV6-3 to TRBJ2-7; 9 nucleotides in the junction match TRBD1. The sample was blood. The DNA sequence is given as TGTGCCAGCAGTTACCCGAGGACAGGGGCGGACGAGCAGTACTTC. Its product reads: CASSYPRTGADEQYF.